One sample yielded the 10 T cell receptor beta chains listed below, sequenced in a study of Ad26.COV2.S vaccination and SARS-CoV-2 variants (dated by TCRdb to 2020 to 2022). The library was built by means of the immunoSEQ multiplex PCR assay. TCRdb holds this immuneACCESS table with in-frame rearrangements only. Some clones are missing; in checked studies, unresolved V genes explain under half, and the rest has no known cause. The sample table holds around 320,000 clones, of which around four fifths were seen once. The ten most abundant clones make up 2.1% of the sample. In the paper's terms, the treatment or condition label means: 15 to 20 received Ad26.COV2.S at low or high dose, single or two shots; about 5 received placebo; per-sample allocation not given. Repertoires of vaccine and placebo recipients were sequenced from samples collected on day 63 after the first injection. Here the sequenced sample was peripheral blood, taken in a trial of Ad26.COV2.S vaccine versus placebo. These receptors all come from a person aged 18 to 65 who received the Ad26.COV2.S COVID-19 vaccine or a placebo.

Details on this clone: At one end, the junction sequence differs from germline, possibly due to a read error. The V gene is TRBV7-9, the J gene TRBJ1-4; 7 bases match TRBD1. The V gene's germline CDR1 is SEHNR and CDR2 FQNEAQ (reference sequence). The CDR3 has 13 residues. The CDR3 is CASSSTPRQGMRF. The CDR3 nucleotides are TGTGCCAGCAGCTCAACCCCGCGACAGGGAATGAGGTTT.

The chain recombines TRBV7-8 with TRBJ2-2, with 7 positions matching TRBD1. The germline gives CDR1 SGHVS, CDR2 FQNEAQ. The ends lost 0 bases at V and 4 bases at J; junction bases unmatched: 5. The CDR3 runs 16 residues. For the CDR3, the DNA is TGTGCCAGCAGCTTAGCAACGGGACAGCTCACCGGGGAGCTGTTTTTT. This encodes CASSLATGQLTGELFF. The full variable domain, in which reference TRBV7-8 and TRBJ2-2 provide the parts outside the CDR3, is GAGVSQSPRYKVAKRGQDVALRCDPISGHVSLFWYQQALGQGPEFLTYFQNEAQLDKSGLPSDRFFAERPEGSVSTLKIQRTQQEDSAVYLCASSLATGQLTGELFFGEGSRLTVL.

V is TRBV25-1 and J is TRBJ1-2; D uncertain. The CDR3 consists of 11 residues. The ends were cut back, 2 bases at V and 5 bases at J, with 3 bases in the middle. From germline, CDR1 is MGHDK and CDR2 SYGVNS. CDR3 DNA sequence: TGTGCCAGCAGTGAACAGTATGGCTACACCTTC. Its protein is CASSEQYGYTF.

The chain recombines TRBV9 with TRBJ2-1, with 9 positions matching TRBD1. The length of the CDR3 is 16 residues. In germline, CDR1 is SGDLS, CDR2 YYNGEE. With V trimmed by 0 bases and J by 7 bases, 8 bases remained unmatched. CDR3 loop: CASSVAPQGALNEQFF. In DNA form, the CDR3 reads TGTGCCAGCAGCGTAGCTCCACAGGGGGCCTTAAATGAGCAGTTCTTC.

V and J are TRBV3-1 (or the pseudogene TRBV3-2) and TRBJ2-3; 7 bases map to TRBD2. Germline V gene lookup returns CDR1 LGHDT and CDR2 YNNKEL (reference sequence). The CDR3 runs to 19 residues. V was pared by 0 bases and J by 0 bases, with 12 bases of the junction left unmatched. CDR3 nucleotides: TGTGCCAGCAGCCAAGATCCGGGGGGTCGAGGGCTGAGCACAGATACGCAGTATTTT. Translation: CASSQDPGGRGLSTDTQYF.

The J gene is TRBJ2-3, the V gene TRBV5-1; D gene uncertain. This CDR3 spans 16 amino acids. CDR1 and CDR2 (germline): SGHRS, YFSETQ. The V and J ends lost 4 bases and 3 bases respectively, with 18 bases between them. The CDR3: CASSRNPESTTDTQYF. Written as DNA, the CDR3 is TGCGCCAGCAGCAGGAATCCCGAAAGTACAACAGATACGCAGTATTTT.

The chain couples TRBV11-2 to TRBJ1-6, with D perhaps matching TRBD1 (5 bases). The CDR3 covers 16 residues. Between the trimmed V and J ends, which lost 0 bases and 10 bases, there was a span of 16 bases. Germline loops: CDR1 SGHAT, CDR2 FQNNGV. CDR3 sequence (DNA): TGTGCCAGCAGCTTAGATTTTGGACACCGGGGGTCACCCCTCCACTTT. Its translation is CASSLDFGHRGSPLHF. Variable domain in full (rest from reference TRBV11-2 and TRBJ1-6): EAGVAQSPRYKIIEKRQSVAFWCNPISGHATLYWYQQILGQGPKLLIQFQNNGVVDDSQLPKDRFSAERLKGVDSTLKIQPAKLEDSAVYLCASSLDFGHRGSPLHFGNGTRLTVT.

V gene TRBV7-9 combines with J gene TRBJ2-3, with 9 bases matching TRBD2. The CDR3 extends over 13 amino acids. The trim removed 6 bases at V and 5 bases at J, leaving 3 bases unmatched. Germline loops: CDR1 SEHNR, CDR2 FQNEAQ (reference sequence). CDR3 nucleotides: TGTGCCAGCAGACCTAGCGGGGTAGATACGCAGTATTTT. As protein: CASRPSGVDTQYF.

The rearrangement links TRBV9 to TRBJ2-7; no clear D gene. V lost 0 bases and J lost 2, with 9 bases in between. This CDR3 contains 14 residues. Germline V lookup: CDR1 SGDLS, CDR2 YYNGEE. The CDR3 here is CASSVGQATYEQYF. DNA of the CDR3: TGTGCCAGCAGCGTAGGGCAGGCGACCTACGAGCAGTACTTC.

The chain employs TRBV5-4 and TRBJ2-5; D might be TRBD2 (5 bases). The CDR3 runs to 15 residues. V lost 3 bases to trimming and J lost 5 bases, with 17 bases between them. Germline V CDR1 and CDR2: SGHNT, YYREEE (reference sequence). CDR3 loop: CASSYLIAPRETQYF. Here the CDR3 DNA reads TGTGCCAGCAGCTACCTTATAGCGCCTAGGGAGACCCAGTACTTC.